This entry lists 29 T cell receptor beta chains sequenced from one sample in a study of T cells in Graves' hyperthyroidism and ophthalmopathy. TCR beta CDR3 regions were amplified from RNA. HTBI primers were used for first-round RT-PCR of the TCR CDR3. TCRdb reanalysed the multiplex PCR reads using MiXCR and keeps one entry per CDR3 protein. The repertoire holds about 560,000 distinct CDR3 sequences, with about 15% as singletons. The sample comprised blood. These receptors were taken from a woman aged 25 to 39 with Graves' hyperthyroidism.

This clonotype was seen repeatedly, ten times or more. The chain is built from TRBV20-1 and TRBJ1-2, with 12 nucleotides matching TRBD1. The CDR3 has 13 residues. J was trimmed by 8 bases and V by 3 bases; bases with no gene match: 4. Germline loops: CDR1 DFQATT, CDR2 SNEGSKA (reference sequence). DNA for the CDR3: TGCAGTGCTAGCCTCGGGACAGGGGGCGGCTACACCTTC. Translating gives CSASLGTGGGYTF.

This clonotype was counted many times. The genes are TRBV28 and TRBJ2-1, with 8 bases lining up with TRBD2. Trimming took 2 bases from V and 7 from J; bases not matched to a gene: 10. CDR3 length: 16 amino acids. The germline V gene encodes CDR1 MDHEN and CDR2 SYDVKM. CDR3 DNA: TGTGCCAGCAGTTTAACTTTGGCGGGAGGATTGAATGAGCAGTTCTTC. It yields the protein CASSLTLAGGLNEQFF.

This clonotype has only a few counts. The chain employs TRBV6-2 or TRBV6-3 and TRBJ2-3; 7 bases agree with TRBD2. Germline CDR1 is MNHEY and CDR2 is SVGEGT. CDR3 size: 13 residues. The junction had 5 bases not matched to a gene; V was cut back by 7 bases and J by 4 bases. This CDR3 is CASIGGGADTQYF. Here the CDR3 DNA reads TGTGCCAGCATTGGGGGAGGGGCAGATACGCAGTATTTT.

This clonotype appeared many times. This sequence joins TRBV7-8 and TRBJ2-7, with D possibly called TRBD1 or TRBD2 (5 bases each). The V gene's germline CDR1 is SGHVS and CDR2 FQNEAQ. Trimming stripped 6 bases from V and 0 bases from J, with 15 bases between. The CDR3 is 15 amino acids. The CDR3 sequence: CASRFQGRSSYEQYF. Here the CDR3 DNA reads TGTGCCAGCAGATTTCAGGGACGGAGCTCCTACGAGCAGTACTTC.

This chain joins TRBV19 and TRBJ1-2; D is perhaps TRBD1 (5 bases). This CDR3 contains 14 residues. Between the trimmed V and J ends, which lost 7 bases and 1 base, there was a span of 13 bases. Germline CDR1 LNHDA, CDR2 SQIVND (reference sequence). DNA for the CDR3: TGTGCCAGTAACCCTGCAGGGAATAACTATGGCTACACCTTC. Its protein is CASNPAGNNYGYTF.

This clonotype was observed at least ten times. This chain links TRBV5-1 with TRBJ2-1; 9 bases line up with TRBD1. The germline gives CDR1 SGHRS, CDR2 YFSETQ. The trim removed 4 bases at V and 3 bases at J, leaving 5 bases unmatched. The CDR3 loop spans 15 amino acids. For the CDR3, the DNA is TGCGCCAGCAGCCCGGGACAGGGACACTACAATGAGCAGTTCTTC. Residues: CASSPGQGHYNEQFF.

This clonotype was counted only a few times. J is TRBJ1-5 and V is TRBV5-5; D unclear. With 2 bases removed from V and 3 bases from J, the gap between germline ends came to 12 bases. The CDR3 spans 15 residues. CDR1 is SGHKS, CDR2 YYEKEE, per germline (reference sequence). In DNA, the CDR3 is TGTGCCAGCAGCTTTGAGGGAGAGGACAATCAGCCCCAGCATTTT. This codes for CASSFEGEDNQPQHF.

The chain is built from TRBV15 and TRBJ2-1; 7 positions match TRBD2. This CDR3 has 22 amino acids. From germline, CDR1 is LNHNV and CDR2 YYDKDF (reference sequence). J lost 3 bases, V lost 3 bases, and 26 bases had no gene match. This CDR3 is CATSSEPSGLAALIGNYNEQFF. In nucleotides, the CDR3 is TGTGCCACCAGCAGTGAACCTTCTGGGCTAGCGGCGTTGATCGGGAACTACAATGAGCAGTTCTTC.

This clonotype was counted many times. This chain links TRBV6-1 with TRBJ2-7, with a weak D call TRBD1 (6 bases). Trimming removed 6 bases at V and 3 bases at J, with 12 bases between. Germline CDR1 MNHNS, CDR2 SASEGT. This CDR3 is built from 13 residues. CDR3 sequence reads: CASRPDSYYEQYF. CDR3 nucleotide sequence: TGTGCCAGCAGACCGGACAGTTACTACGAGCAGTACTTC.

This clonotype was picked up a small number of times. The DNA of the CDR3 is TGTGCCAGCAGTCTCCTGGCGGGAGCCAAAAACATTCAGTACTTC. Encoded protein: CASSLLAGAKNIQYF. This chain links TRBV6-1 with TRBJ2-4; possible D gene TRBD2, 5 bases. Trimming removed 5 bases from V and 0 bases from J, with 11 bases in between. This CDR3 region has 15 residues. Per germline, CDR1 MNHNS and CDR2 SASEGT.

The V and J genes are TRBV7-9 and TRBJ2-5; D may be TRBD1 or TRBD2 (7 bases each). The V gene lost 5 bases and the J gene lost 0 bases, with 16 bases spanning the gap. The CDR3 is 16 residues long. The germline CDR1 and CDR2 sequences are SEHNR and FQNEAQ (reference sequence). CDR3 sequence reads: CASSPQAGQYQETQYF. Here the CDR3 DNA reads TGTGCCAGCAGCCCGCAAGCGGGACAGTACCAAGAGACCCAGTACTTC.

This clonotype was observed at least ten times. The chain is built from TRBV6-1 and TRBJ2-3, with TRBD2 matching 7 bases. The V gene's germline CDR1 is MNHNS and CDR2 SASEGT. The length of the CDR3 is 17 residues. After removal of 5 bases from V and 8 bases from J, the junction contained 19 bases not matched to a gene. The CDR3, as DNA: TGTGCCAGCAGTTATCTGTTGGGGGAGGGCCGCGGATTTACGCAGTATTTT. Translated, it gives CASSYLLGEGRGFTQYF.

This clonotype is deemed medium-sized (0.01 to 0.1%). The chain combines TRBV12-3 or TRBV12-4 with TRBJ1-6; a possible D gene is TRBD1 (5 bases). This CDR3 has 13 amino acids. V was clipped by 8 bases and J by 10 bases, with 15 bases between them. For the CDR3, the DNA is TGTGCCAGCCGGACCGGGGGATCCTCACCCCTCCACTTT. Its translation: CASRTGGSSPLHF.

There are many counts of this clonotype. The gene calls are TRBV7-2 and TRBJ2-7; unclear D gene. V shed 3 bases and J shed 3 bases, with 12 bases lying between them. Per the germline V gene, CDR1 is SGHTA and CDR2 is FQGNSA. The CDR3 has 14 residues. The CDR3 is CASSFHTSNYEQYF. The DNA for the CDR3 is TGTGCCAGCAGCTTTCACACCAGTAACTACGAGCAGTACTTC.

The rearrangement links TRBV12-3 or TRBV12-4 to TRBJ2-2; 9 bases map to TRBD1. V lost 7 bases, J lost 5 bases, and 8 bases stayed unmatched. The CDR3 has 15 amino acids. The chain's CDR3 is CASTLQGAFTGELFF. Written as DNA, the CDR3 is TGTGCCAGCACCCTACAGGGGGCTTTTACCGGGGAGCTGTTTTTT.

For this clonotype: Just one base apart from a much larger clone, this may be a read error. This chain joins TRBV12-3 or TRBV12-4 and TRBJ1-5; D not resolved. The CDR3 runs 12 residues. CDR3 in DNA: TGTGCCAGCACCGAGAATAATCGGCCCCAGCATTTT. It encodes CASTENNRPQHF.

This clonotype was seen only a few times. This chain uses TRBV27 with TRBJ1-2, with TRBD1 as a possible D gene (5 bases). Germline V lookup: CDR1 MNHEY, CDR2 SMNVEV (reference sequence). The CDR3 contains 12 residues. Between the trimmed V and J ends, which lost 6 bases and 4 bases, there was a span of 9 bases. The DNA of the CDR3 is TGTGCCAGCAGCGGGGACCGCTATGGCTACACCTTC. Translated, it gives CASSGDRYGYTF.

The V gene is TRBV6-5, the J gene TRBJ2-7, with TRBD1 identical over 7 bases. The J segment lost 3 bases and the V segment lost 2 bases, leaving 4 bases of the junction unmatched. CDR1 is MNHEY and CDR2 is SVGAGI in the germline V gene. This CDR3 has 14 amino acids. CDR3 residues: CASSYDRVLYEQYF. As DNA, the CDR3 is TGTGCCAGCAGTTACGACAGGGTCCTCTACGAGCAGTACTTC.

This clonotype was counted at least ten times. The V call is TRBV11-2, the J call TRBJ2-5; TRBD2 might be the D (7 bases). Germline V gene data show CDR1 as SGHAT and CDR2 as FQNNGV. CDR3 length: 15 residues. Between the trimmed V and J ends, which lost 4 bases and 4 bases, there was a span of 16 bases. CDR3 sequence reads: CASSSLAEGGETQYF. CDR3 in DNA: TGTGCCAGCAGCTCGCTAGCGGAGGGGGGAGAGACCCAGTACTTC.

The rearrangement links TRBV19 to TRBJ2-7; D is unresolved. This CDR3 has 12 residues. Deletions cut 3 bases from V and 5 bases from J, with 8 bases between. The V gene's germline CDR1 is LNHDA and CDR2 SQIVND (reference sequence). The CDR3 bases are TGTGCCAGTAGTATCGGCCTAGACGAGCAGTACTTC. Protein: CASSIGLDEQYF.

There are many counts of this clonotype. The chain carries TRBV11-2 and TRBJ2-5; D uncertain. Germline CDR1 is SGHAT and CDR2 is FQNNGV. Trimming removed 1 base at V and 0 bases at J, with 6 bases between. This CDR3 comprises 14 residues. The CDR3 nucleotides are TGTGCCAGCAGCTTAGCTCCCTACCAAGAGACCCAGTACTTC. Translating gives CASSLAPYQETQYF.

The sample holds many counts of this clonotype. The rearrangement links TRBV7-2 to TRBJ2-1; D not certain. V gave up 4 bases and J gave up 9 bases, with 13 bases separating them. CDR1 is SGHTA and CDR2 is FQGNSA in the germline V gene. CDR3 length equals 13 residues. The CDR3 nucleotides are TGTGCCAGCAGCTCCATAGCTAGGAGTGAGCAGTTCTTC. Protein product: CASSSIARSEQFF.

Many counts were recorded for this clonotype. This chain uses TRBV5-5 with TRBJ1-2, with D perhaps TRBD1 (6 bases). Germline V CDR1 and CDR2: SGHKS, YYEKEE (reference sequence). The CDR3 extends over 15 amino acids. Between the trimmed V and J ends, which lost 4 bases and 4 bases, there was a span of 17 bases. CDR3 residues: CASSLRDIPSYGYTF. CDR3 coding DNA: TGTGCCAGCAGCCTCCGGGACATTCCTTCCTATGGCTACACCTTC.

This clonotype appeared a few times. The chain has TRBV6-1 and TRBJ1-3; TRBD1 is a possible D gene (6 bases). The CDR3 has 15 residues. Germline CDR1 is MNHNS and CDR2 is SASEGT. V lost 4 bases and J 2 bases, leaving 12 bases between the germline ends. In DNA, the CDR3 is TGTGCCAGCAGTGCCACCGGGACAACTGGAAACACCATATATTTT. This translates into CASSATGTTGNTIYF.

The sample holds many counts of this clonotype. In DNA form, the CDR3 reads TGTGCCAGCAGTTACGCCCGGGACAGCTACGAGCAGTACTTC. Translating it yields CASSYARDSYEQYF. This rearrangement joins TRBV6-6 to TRBJ2-7, with 7 nucleotides matching TRBD1. The J segment lost 3 bases and the V segment lost 2 bases, leaving 4 bases of the junction unmatched. The length of the CDR3 is 14 residues. The germline CDR1 and CDR2 sequences are MNHNY and SVGAGI (reference sequence).

The chain joins TRBV19 to TRBJ2-1, with 8 bases identical to TRBD1. CDR1 and CDR2 from the germline V gene are LNHDA and SQIVND (reference sequence). This CDR3 is built from 16 residues. J gave up 7 bases and V 6 bases, and 14 bases lay outside the gene matches. The CDR3 is CASRNPRQGMRNEQFF. The CDR3 DNA is TGTGCCAGTAGAAACCCTCGACAGGGGATGAGAAATGAGCAGTTCTTC. The whole variable domain, remainder taken from reference TRBV19 and TRBJ2-1, is DGGITQSPKYLFRKEGQNVTLSCEQNLNHDAMYWYRQDPGQGLRLIYYSQIVNDFQKGDIAEGYSVSREKKESFPLTVTSAQKNPTAFYLCASRNPRQGMRNEQFFGPGTRLTVL.

This clonotype was observed a few times. The rearrangement uses TRBV10-3 and TRBJ2-7; D is ambiguous. The length of the CDR3 is 13 residues. CDR1 ENHRY and CDR2 SYGVKD come from the germline V gene. V was trimmed by 3 bases and J by 3 bases, leaving 9 bases between them. DNA of the CDR3: TGTGCCATCAGTGAAGGATCCTACTACGAGCAGTACTTC. Translation: CAISEGSYYEQYF.

The table lists this clonotype with many counts. This chain links TRBV30 with TRBJ2-3, with no clear D. Trimming shortened V by 4 bases and J by 0 bases, and 5 bases separated the two germline ends. The CDR3 loop spans 12 amino acids. Germline assignment: CDR1 GTSNPN and CDR2 SVGIG (reference sequence). CDR3 DNA: TGTGCCTGGACGGCTAGCACAGATACGCAGTATTTT. It is translated as CAWTASTDTQYF. Using reference TRBV30 and TRBJ2-3 for the parts outside the CDR3, the full variable domain is SQTIHQWPATLVQPVGSPLSLECTVEGTSNPNLYWYRQAAGRGLQLLFYSVGIGQISSEVPQNLSASRPQDRQFILSSKKLLLSDSGFYLCAWTASTDTQYFGPGTRLTVL.

This clonotype was observed a few times. The CDR3 loop reads CASTSESTEAFF. The CDR3 DNA follows: TGTGCCAGCACCAGCGAAAGCACTGAAGCTTTCTTT. The J gene is TRBJ1-1, the V gene TRBV6-1; no clear D. Trimming pared 7 bases from V and 4 bases from J, leaving 10 bases between. There are 12 residues in the CDR3. Looked up from germline, CDR1 is MNHNS and CDR2 is SASEGT.